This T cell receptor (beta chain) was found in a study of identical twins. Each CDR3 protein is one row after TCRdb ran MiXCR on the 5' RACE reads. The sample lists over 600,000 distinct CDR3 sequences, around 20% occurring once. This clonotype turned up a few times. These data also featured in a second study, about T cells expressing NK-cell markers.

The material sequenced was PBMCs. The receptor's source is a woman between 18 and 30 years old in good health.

CDR3 coding DNA: TGTGCCAGCAGCTTGGAGTCGCTAACCCAGTACTTC. Translation gives CASSLESLTQYF. The chain joins TRBV7-2 to TRBJ2-5, with D uncertain. CDR3 size: 12 residues. Per the germline V gene, CDR1 is SGHTA and CDR2 is FQGNSA. The V and J ends lost 3 bases and 8 bases respectively, with 10 bases between them.